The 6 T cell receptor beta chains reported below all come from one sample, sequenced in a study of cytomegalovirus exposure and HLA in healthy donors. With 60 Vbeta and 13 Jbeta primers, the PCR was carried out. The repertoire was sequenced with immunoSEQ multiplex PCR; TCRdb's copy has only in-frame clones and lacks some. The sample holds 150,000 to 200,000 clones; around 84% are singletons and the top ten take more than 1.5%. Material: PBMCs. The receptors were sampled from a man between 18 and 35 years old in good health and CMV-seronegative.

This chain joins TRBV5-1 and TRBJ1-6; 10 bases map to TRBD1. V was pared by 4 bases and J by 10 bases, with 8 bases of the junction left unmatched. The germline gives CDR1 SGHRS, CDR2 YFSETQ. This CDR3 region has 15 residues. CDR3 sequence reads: CASSPRQGADSPLHF. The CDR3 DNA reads TGCGCCAGCAGCCCTAGACAGGGGGCTGACTCACCCCTCCACTTT.

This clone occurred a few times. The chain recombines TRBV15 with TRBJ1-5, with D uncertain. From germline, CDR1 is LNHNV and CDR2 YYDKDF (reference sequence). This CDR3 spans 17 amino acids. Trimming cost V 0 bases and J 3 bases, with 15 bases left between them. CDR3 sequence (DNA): TGTGCCACCAGCAGAGAATTTTACGAGGGTAACAATCAGCCCCAGCATTTT. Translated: CATSREFYEGNNQPQHF.

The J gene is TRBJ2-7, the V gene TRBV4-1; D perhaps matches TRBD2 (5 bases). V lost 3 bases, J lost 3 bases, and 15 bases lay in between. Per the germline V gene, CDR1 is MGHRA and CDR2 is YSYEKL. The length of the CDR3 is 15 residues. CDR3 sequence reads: CASSHPSRGLYEQYF. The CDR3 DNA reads TGCGCCAGCAGCCACCCGTCCCGGGGTCTCTACGAGCAGTACTTC.

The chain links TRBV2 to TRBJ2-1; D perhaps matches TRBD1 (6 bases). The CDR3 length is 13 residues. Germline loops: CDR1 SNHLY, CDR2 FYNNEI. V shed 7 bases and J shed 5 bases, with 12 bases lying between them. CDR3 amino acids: CASNRDINNEQFF. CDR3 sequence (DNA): TGTGCCAGCAACCGGGACATTAACAATGAGCAGTTCTTC.

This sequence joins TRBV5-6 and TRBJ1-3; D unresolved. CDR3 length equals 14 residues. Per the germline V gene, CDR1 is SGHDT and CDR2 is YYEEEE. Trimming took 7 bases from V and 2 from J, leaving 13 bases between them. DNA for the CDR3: TGTGCCAGCTCCCGGGGTAGGGCTGGAAACACCATATATTTT. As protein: CASSRGRAGNTIYF.

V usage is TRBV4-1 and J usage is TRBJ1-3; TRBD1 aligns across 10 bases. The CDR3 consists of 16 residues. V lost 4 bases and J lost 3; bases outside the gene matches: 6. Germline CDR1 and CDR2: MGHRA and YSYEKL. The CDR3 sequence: CASSRTGTGDGNTIYF. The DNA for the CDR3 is TGCGCCAGCAGCCGAACCGGGACAGGGGATGGAAACACCATATATTTT.